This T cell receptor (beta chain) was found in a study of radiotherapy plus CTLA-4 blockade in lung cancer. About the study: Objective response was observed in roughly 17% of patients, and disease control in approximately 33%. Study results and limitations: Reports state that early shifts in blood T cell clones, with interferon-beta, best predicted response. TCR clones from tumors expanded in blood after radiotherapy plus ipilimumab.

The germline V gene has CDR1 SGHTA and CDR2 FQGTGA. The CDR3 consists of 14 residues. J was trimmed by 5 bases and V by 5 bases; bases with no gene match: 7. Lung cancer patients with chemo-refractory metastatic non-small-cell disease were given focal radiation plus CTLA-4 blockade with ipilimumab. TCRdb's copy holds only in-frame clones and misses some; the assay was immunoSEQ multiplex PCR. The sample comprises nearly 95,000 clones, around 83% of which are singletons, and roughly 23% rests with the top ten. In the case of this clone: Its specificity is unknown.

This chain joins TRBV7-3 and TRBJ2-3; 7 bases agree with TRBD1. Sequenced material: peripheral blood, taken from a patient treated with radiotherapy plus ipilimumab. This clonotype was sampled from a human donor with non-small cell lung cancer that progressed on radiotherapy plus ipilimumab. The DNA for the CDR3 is TGTGCCAGCAGCGCGACAGGGTTGGGAGATACGCAGTATTTT. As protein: CASSATGLGDTQYF.